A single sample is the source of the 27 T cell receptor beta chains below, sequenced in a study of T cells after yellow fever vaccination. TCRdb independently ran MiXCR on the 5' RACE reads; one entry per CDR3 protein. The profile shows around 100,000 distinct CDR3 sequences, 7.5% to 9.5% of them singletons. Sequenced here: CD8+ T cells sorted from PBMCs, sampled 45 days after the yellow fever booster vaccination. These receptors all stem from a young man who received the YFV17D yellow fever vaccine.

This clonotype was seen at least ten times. Here the CDR3 DNA reads TGCAGTGCTAGCCCTACTTGGAACGAGCAGTACTTC. This translates into CSASPTWNEQYF. J is TRBJ2-7 and V is TRBV20-1; no definite D call. V gave up 3 bases and J gave up 5 bases, with 11 bases separating them. The CDR3 is made up of 12 amino acids. The germline V gene has CDR1 DFQATT and CDR2 SNEGSKA (reference sequence).

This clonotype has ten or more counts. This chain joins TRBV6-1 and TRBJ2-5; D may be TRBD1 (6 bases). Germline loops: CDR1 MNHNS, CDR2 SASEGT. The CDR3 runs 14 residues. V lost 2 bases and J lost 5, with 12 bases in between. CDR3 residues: CASSEPDSPETQYF. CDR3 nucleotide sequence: TGTGCCAGCAGTGAACCGGACAGCCCCGAGACCCAGTACTTC.

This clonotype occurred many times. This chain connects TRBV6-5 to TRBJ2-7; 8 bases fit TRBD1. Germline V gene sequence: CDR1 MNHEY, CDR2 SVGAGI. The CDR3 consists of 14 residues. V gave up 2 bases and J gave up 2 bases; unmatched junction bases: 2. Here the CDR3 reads CASSYRTGPYEQYF. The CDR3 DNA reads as TGTGCCAGCAGTTACAGGACAGGGCCCTACGAGCAGTACTTC.

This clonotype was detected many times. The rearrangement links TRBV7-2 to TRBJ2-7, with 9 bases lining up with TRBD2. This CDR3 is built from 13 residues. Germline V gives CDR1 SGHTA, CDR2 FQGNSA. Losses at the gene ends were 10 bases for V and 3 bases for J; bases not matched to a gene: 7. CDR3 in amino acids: CATATSGNYEQYF. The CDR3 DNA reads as TGTGCCACCGCGACTAGCGGTAACTACGAGCAGTACTTC.

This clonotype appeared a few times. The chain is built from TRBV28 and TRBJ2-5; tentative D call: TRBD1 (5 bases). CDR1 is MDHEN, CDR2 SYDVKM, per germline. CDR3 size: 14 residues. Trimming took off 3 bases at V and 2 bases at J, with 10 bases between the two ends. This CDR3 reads CASSFPTGQETQYF. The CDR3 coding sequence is TGTGCCAGCAGTTTCCCCACAGGACAAGAGACCCAGTACTTC.

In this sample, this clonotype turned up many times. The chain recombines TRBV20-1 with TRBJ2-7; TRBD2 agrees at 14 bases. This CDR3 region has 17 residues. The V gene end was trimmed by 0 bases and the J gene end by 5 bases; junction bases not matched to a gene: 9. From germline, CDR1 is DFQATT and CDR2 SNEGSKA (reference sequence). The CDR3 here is CSARDRLAGGLRDEQYF. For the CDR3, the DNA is TGCAGTGCTAGAGATCGACTAGCGGGAGGGTTGAGGGACGAGCAGTACTTC.

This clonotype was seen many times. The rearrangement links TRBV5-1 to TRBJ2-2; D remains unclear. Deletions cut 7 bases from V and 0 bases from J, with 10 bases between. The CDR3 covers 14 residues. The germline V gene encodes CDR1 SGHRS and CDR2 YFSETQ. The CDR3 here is CASEYMPNTGELFF. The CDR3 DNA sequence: TGCGCCAGCGAGTATATGCCGAACACCGGGGAGCTGTTTTTT.

DNA of the CDR3: TGTGCCAGCAGTTTTAGCGGGATTGAGCAGTTCTTC. This codes for CASSFSGIEQFF. V gene TRBV11-2 combines with J gene TRBJ2-1, with 8 bases lining up with TRBD2. Germline CDR1 and CDR2: SGHAT and FQNNGV. V trimming: 6 bases; J trimming: 9 bases; junction bases outside the gene matches: 4. This CDR3 has 12 amino acids.

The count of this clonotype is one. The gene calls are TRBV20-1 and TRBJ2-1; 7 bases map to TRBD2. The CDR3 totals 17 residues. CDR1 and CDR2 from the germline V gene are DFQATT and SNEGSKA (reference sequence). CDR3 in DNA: TGCTGCGCTAGAGATACCCCTACTAGCGCTTTCTACAATGAGCAGTTCTTC. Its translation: CCARDTPTSAFYNEQFF.

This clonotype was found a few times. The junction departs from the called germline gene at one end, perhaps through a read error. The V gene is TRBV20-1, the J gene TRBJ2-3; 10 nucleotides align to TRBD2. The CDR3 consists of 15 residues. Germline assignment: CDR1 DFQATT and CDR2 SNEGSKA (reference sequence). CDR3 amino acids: CCALSGRVQADTQYF. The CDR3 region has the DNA TGCTGTGCTTTGAGCGGGAGGGTGCAGGCAGATACGCAGTATTTT.

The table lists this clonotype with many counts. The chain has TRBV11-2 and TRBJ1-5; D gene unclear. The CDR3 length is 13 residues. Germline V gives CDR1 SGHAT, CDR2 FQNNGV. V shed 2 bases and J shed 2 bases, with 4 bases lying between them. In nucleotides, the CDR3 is TGTGCCAGCAGCTTACGGGGCAATCAGCCCCAGCATTTT. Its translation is CASSLRGNQPQHF.

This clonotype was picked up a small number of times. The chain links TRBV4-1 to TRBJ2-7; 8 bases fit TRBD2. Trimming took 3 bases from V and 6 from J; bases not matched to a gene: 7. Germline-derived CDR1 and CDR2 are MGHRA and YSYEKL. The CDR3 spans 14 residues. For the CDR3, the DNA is TGCGCCAGCAGCCAGGGGTTTCTAGCGGGCGAGCAGTACTTC. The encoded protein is CASSQGFLAGEQYF.

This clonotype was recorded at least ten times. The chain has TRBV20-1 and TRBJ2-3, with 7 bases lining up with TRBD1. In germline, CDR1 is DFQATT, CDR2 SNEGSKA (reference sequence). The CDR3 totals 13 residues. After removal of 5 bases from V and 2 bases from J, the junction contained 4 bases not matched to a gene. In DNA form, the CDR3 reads TGCAGTGCTCAGGGACAGAACACAGATACGCAGTATTTT. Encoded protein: CSAQGQNTDTQYF.

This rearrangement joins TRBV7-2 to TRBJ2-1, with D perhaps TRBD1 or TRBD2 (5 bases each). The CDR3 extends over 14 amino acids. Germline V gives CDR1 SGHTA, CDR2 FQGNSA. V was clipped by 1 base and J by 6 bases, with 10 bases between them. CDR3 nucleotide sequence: TGTGCCAGCAGCTTAGACGTGGGACCCAATGAGCAGTTCTTC. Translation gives CASSLDVGPNEQFF. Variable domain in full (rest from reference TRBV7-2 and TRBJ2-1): GAGVSQSPSNKVTEKGKDVELRCDPISGHTALYWYRQSLGQGLEFLIYFQGNSAPDKSGLPSDRFSAERTGGSVSTLTIQRTQQEDSAVYLCASSLDVGPNEQFFGPGTRLTVL.

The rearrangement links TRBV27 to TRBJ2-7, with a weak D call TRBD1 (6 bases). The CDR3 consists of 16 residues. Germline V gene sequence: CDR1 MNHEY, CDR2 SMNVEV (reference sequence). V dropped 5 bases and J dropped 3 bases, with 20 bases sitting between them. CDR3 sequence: CASSAPPTGDLYEQYF. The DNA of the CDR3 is TGTGCCAGCAGTGCCCCCCCGACAGGTGACCTCTACGAGCAGTACTTC.

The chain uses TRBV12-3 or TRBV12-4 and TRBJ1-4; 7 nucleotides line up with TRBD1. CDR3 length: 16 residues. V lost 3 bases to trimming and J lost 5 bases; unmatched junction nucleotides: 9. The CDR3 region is CASSFWSGQANEKLFF. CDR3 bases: TGTGCCAGCAGTTTTTGGTCCGGACAGGCAAATGAAAAACTGTTTTTT.

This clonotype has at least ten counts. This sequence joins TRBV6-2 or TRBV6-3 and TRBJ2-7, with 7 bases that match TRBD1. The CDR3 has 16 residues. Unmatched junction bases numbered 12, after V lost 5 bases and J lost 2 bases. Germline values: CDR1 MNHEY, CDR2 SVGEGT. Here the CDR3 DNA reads TGTGCCAGCAGTCCTTTCTTGCAGGGACAGCCCTACGAGCAGTACTTC. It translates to CASSPFLQGQPYEQYF.

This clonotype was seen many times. The CDR3 DNA reads TGTGCCAGCAGCGTAGGATCAGGGAACTACGAGCAGTACTTC. It yields the protein CASSVGSGNYEQYF. V gene TRBV9 combines with J gene TRBJ2-7; D is perhaps TRBD1 (5 bases). The CDR3 contains 14 residues. Trimming pared 0 bases from V and 3 bases from J, leaving 10 bases between. Germline V lookup: CDR1 SGDLS, CDR2 YYNGEE.

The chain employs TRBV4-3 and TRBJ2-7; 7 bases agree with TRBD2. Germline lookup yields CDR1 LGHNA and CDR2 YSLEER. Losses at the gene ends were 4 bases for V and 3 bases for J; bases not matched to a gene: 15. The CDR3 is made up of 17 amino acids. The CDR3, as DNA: TGCGCCAGCAGCCCCGTGGTTCAAGGACTAGGAGGCTACGAGCAGTACTTC. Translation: CASSPVVQGLGGYEQYF.

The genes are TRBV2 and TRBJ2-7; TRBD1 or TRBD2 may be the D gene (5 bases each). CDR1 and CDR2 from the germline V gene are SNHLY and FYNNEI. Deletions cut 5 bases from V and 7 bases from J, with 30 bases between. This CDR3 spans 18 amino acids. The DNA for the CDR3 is TGTGCCAGCAGTATGGGGGAGCTGACCGGGGAGCGACTCCAAGAGCAGTACTTC. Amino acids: CASSMGELTGERLQEQYF. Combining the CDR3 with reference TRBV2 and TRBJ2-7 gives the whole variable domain EPEVTQTPSHQVTQMGQEVILRCVPISNHLYFYWYRQILGQKVEFLVSFYNNEISEKSEIFDDQFSVERPDGSNFTLKIRSTKLEDSAMYFCASSMGELTGERLQEQYFGPGTRLTVT.

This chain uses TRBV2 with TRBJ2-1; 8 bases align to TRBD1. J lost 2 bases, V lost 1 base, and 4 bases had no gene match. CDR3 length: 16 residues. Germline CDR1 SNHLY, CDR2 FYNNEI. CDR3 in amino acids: CASSEVPTGAYNEQFF. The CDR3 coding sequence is TGTGCCAGCAGTGAAGTTCCGACAGGGGCCTACAATGAGCAGTTCTTC.

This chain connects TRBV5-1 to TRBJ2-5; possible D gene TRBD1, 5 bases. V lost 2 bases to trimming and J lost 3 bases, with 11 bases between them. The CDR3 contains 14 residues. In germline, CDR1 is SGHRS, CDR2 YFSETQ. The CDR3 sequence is CASSFVGDEETQYF. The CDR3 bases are TGCGCCAGCAGCTTCGTAGGGGATGAAGAGACCCAGTACTTC.

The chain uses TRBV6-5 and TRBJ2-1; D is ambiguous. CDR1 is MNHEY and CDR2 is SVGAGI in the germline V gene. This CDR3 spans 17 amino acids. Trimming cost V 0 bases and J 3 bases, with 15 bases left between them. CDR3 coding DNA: TGTGCCAGCAGTTACTCGTCCCTCACCGGTCGCTACAATGAGCAGTTCTTC. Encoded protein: CASSYSSLTGRYNEQFF.

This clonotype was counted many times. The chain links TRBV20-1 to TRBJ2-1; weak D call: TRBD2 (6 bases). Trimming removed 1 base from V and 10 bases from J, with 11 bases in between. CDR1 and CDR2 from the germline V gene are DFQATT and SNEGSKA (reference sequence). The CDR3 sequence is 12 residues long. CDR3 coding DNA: TGCAGTGCTAGAGGTATAGGACTAGAGCAGTTCTTC. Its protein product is CSARGIGLEQFF.

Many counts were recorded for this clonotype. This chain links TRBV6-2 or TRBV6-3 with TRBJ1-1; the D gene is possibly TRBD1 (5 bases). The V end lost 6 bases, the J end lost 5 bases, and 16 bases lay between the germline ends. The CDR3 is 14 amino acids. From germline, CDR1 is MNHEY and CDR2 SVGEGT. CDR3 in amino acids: CASSFSQGGTEAFF. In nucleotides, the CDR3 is TGTGCCAGCAGCTTCTCCCAGGGAGGGACTGAAGCTTTCTTT.

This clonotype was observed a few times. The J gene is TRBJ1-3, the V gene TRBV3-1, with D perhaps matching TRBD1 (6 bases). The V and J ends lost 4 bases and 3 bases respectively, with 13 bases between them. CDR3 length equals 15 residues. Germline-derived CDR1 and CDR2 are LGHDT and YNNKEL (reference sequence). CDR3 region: CASSRTDRSGNTIYF. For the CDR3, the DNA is TGTGCCAGCAGCCGGACGGACAGAAGTGGAAACACCATATATTTT.

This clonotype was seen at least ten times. DNA of the CDR3: TGTGCCAGCAGTGAGCAGGGTCACACCGGGGAGCTGTTTTTT. This translates into CASSEQGHTGELFF. The gene calls are TRBV6-1 and TRBJ2-2; tentatively, D is TRBD1 (5 bases). Per the germline V gene, CDR1 is MNHNS and CDR2 is SASEGT. Trimming removed 3 bases at V and 3 bases at J, with 8 bases between. The CDR3 totals 14 residues.